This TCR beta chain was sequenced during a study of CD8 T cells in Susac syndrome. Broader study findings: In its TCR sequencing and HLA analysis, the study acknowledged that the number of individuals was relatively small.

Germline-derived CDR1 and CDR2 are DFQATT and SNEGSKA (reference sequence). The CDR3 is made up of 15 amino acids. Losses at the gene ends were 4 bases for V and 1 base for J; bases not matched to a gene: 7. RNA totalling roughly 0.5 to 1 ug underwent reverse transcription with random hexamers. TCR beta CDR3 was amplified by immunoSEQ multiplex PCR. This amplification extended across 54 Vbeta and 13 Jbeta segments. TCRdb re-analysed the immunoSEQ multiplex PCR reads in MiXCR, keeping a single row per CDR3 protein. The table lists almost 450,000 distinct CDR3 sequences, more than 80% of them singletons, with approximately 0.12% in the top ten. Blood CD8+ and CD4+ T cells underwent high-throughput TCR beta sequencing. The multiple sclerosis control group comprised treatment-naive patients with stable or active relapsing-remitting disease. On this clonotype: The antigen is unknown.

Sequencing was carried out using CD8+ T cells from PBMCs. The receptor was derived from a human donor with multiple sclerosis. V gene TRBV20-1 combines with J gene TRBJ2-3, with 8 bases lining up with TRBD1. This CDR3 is CSAKGRGLRTDTQYF. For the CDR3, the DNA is TGCAGTGCTAAGGGCAGGGGGCTTCGCACAGATACGCAGTATTTT.